These 29 T cell receptor beta chains were sequenced from one sample in a study of graft-versus-host responses after intestinal transplantation (dated by TCRdb to the early 2020s). The receptor library was made with the immunoSEQ multiplex PCR assay. TCRdb obtained this table from immuneACCESS and retained in-frame rearrangements with V and J assigned. These tables miss some clones; where compared with another copy, unresolved V genes account for less than half of the shortfall, and the remainder is unexplained. This sample comprises about 110,000 clones, roughly 86% of them detected only once. Of the sample, around 0.73% falls within the top ten clones. These receptors are not linked to any known antigen. The sample's time point label, decoded: cells obtained before transplantation from donor or recipient. Specimen: unstimulated CD4+ T cells sorted from spleen or lymph node cells, collected before transplant. The origin of the receptors is a human donor who was the organ donor for an intestinal transplant.

The V call is TRBV7-9, the J call TRBJ1-1, with D perhaps matching TRBD1 (5 bases). This CDR3 region has 13 residues. Germline V gene data show CDR1 as SEHNR and CDR2 as FQNEAQ (reference sequence). V lost 5 bases, J lost 3 bases, and 10 bases lay in between. The chain's CDR3 is CASSPGTYTEAFF. The CDR3 bases are TGTGCCAGCAGCCCGGGGACGTACACTGAAGCTTTCTTT.

V usage is TRBV28 and J usage is TRBJ1-2; tentative D call: TRBD1 (5 bases). Germline V gene sequence: CDR1 MDHEN, CDR2 SYDVKM. Trimming stripped 5 bases from V and 6 bases from J, with 19 bases between. The CDR3 covers 15 residues. The CDR3 DNA follows: TGTGCCAGCAGTCCTTGGACACGGGCGGAGGATGGCTACACCTTC. Translating it yields CASSPWTRAEDGYTF.

The V and J genes are TRBV7-3 and TRBJ1-1, with D tentatively TRBD1 (6 bases). Trimming pared 6 bases from V and 7 bases from J, leaving 21 bases between. The CDR3 is made up of 15 amino acids. Germline CDR1 is SGHTA and CDR2 is FQGTGA. The CDR3 bases are TGTGCCAGCAGTTCCCTGATGGGGGCGCCGATTGAAGCTTTCTTT. Protein sequence: CASSSLMGAPIEAFF.

This chain joins TRBV18 and TRBJ2-3; D is undetermined. The CDR3 sequence is 12 residues long. Germline V lookup: CDR1 KGHSH, CDR2 LQKENI. The ends were cut back, 4 bases at V and 4 bases at J, with 6 bases in the middle. The CDR3 coding sequence is TGTGCCAGCTCACTGGTTTCAGATACGCAGTATTTT. Amino acid sequence: CASSLVSDTQYF.

The J gene is TRBJ2-7, the V gene TRBV6-1, with 7 bases identical to TRBD1. CDR1 and CDR2 from the germline V gene are MNHNS and SASEGT. The CDR3 sequence is 13 residues long. V lost 8 bases, J lost 1 base, and 5 bases stayed unmatched. CDR3 in amino acids: CASRDRFSYEQYF. The CDR3 DNA reads TGTGCCAGCCGGGACAGATTTTCCTACGAGCAGTACTTC.

This rearrangement joins TRBV7-9 to TRBJ2-7, with D uncertain. The CDR3 runs 16 residues. Trimming removed 4 bases from V and 3 bases from J, with 19 bases in between. Germline V gene sequence: CDR1 SEHNR, CDR2 FQNEAQ (reference sequence). The CDR3 protein is CASSSLGSDLGYEQYF. The CDR3 DNA reads TGTGCCAGCAGCTCCCTCGGATCGGATCTTGGCTACGAGCAGTACTTC.

The chain has TRBV27 and TRBJ2-6, with D unresolved. CDR1 and CDR2 from the germline V gene are MNHEY and SMNVEV (reference sequence). The CDR3 spans 14 residues. With 5 bases removed from V and 2 bases from J, the gap between germline ends came to 7 bases. CDR3 DNA: TGTGCCAGCAGTCTAATTCCTGGGGCCAACGTCCTGACTTTC. Translating gives CASSLIPGANVLTF. The full variable domain, its missing parts supplied by reference TRBV27 and TRBJ2-6, is EAQVTQNPRYLITVTGKKLTVTCSQNMNHEYMSWYRQDPGLGLRQIYYSMNVEVTDKGDVPEGYKVSRKEKRNFPLILESPSPNQTSLYFCASSLIPGANVLTFGAGSRLTVL.

The chain links TRBV10-1 to TRBJ2-3; 9 bases are a match to TRBD1. CDR1 WNHNN and CDR2 SYGVQD come from the germline V gene (reference sequence). Germline trimming cut 6 bases from V and 9 bases from J; bases unmatched to any gene: 7. This CDR3 spans 13 amino acids. The DNA for the CDR3 is TGCGCCAGCAGCGACTTCACAGGGGGCACGCAGTATTTT. Residues: CASSDFTGGTQYF.

J is TRBJ1-1 and V is TRBV11-2; D remains ambiguous. Germline V CDR1 and CDR2: SGHAT, FQNNGV. This CDR3 contains 16 residues. The V end lost 2 bases, the J end lost 1 base, and 14 bases lay between the germline ends. The CDR3 DNA reads TGTGCCAGCAGCTTAAACTTGGCGGCGCAGAACACTGAAGCTTTCTTT. Its translation: CASSLNLAAQNTEAFF.

This rearrangement joins TRBV5-1 to TRBJ2-3, with 9 bases matching TRBD2. Germline values: CDR1 SGHRS, CDR2 YFSETQ. J gave up 2 bases and V 4 bases, and 14 bases lay outside the gene matches. The CDR3 is 18 amino acids. The CDR3 reads CASSPGPFAGGTTDTQYF. DNA of the CDR3: TGCGCCAGCAGCCCGGGGCCCTTCGCGGGAGGGACCACAGATACGCAGTATTTT.

The genes are TRBV5-1 and TRBJ2-3; no reliable D call. V was pared by 1 base and J by 1 base, with 4 bases between. The CDR3 is 13 residues long. The germline V gene has CDR1 SGHRS and CDR2 YFSETQ. For the CDR3, the DNA is TGCGCCAGCAGCTTGAGCGGCACAGATACGCAGTATTTT. Its translation is CASSLSGTDTQYF.

The rearrangement links TRBV19 to TRBJ1-2, with a possible D match to TRBD1 (6 bases). CDR3 length: 14 residues. V lost 3 bases, J lost 4 bases, and 12 bases lay in between. CDR1 and CDR2 (germline): LNHDA, SQIVND (reference sequence). CDR3 protein: CASSIEQGPYGYTF. The CDR3 coding sequence is TGTGCCAGTAGTATTGAACAGGGACCCTATGGCTACACCTTC.

The chain links TRBV4-1 to TRBJ2-5; D might be TRBD2 (5 bases). V was clipped by 0 bases and J by 5 bases, with 16 bases between them. The CDR3 extends over 16 amino acids. Per germline, CDR1 MGHRA and CDR2 YSYEKL. Written as DNA, the CDR3 is TGCGCCAGCAGCCAAGATTCGGCGGGCAAGGCCGAGACCCAGTACTTC. This encodes CASSQDSAGKAETQYF.

This clone has just a few counts. This chain connects TRBV30 to TRBJ2-7, with D unresolved. Looked up from germline, CDR1 is GTSNPN and CDR2 is SVGIG (reference sequence). The length of the CDR3 is 14 residues. V lost 3 bases to trimming and J lost 4 bases, with 16 bases between them. As DNA, the CDR3 is TGTGCCTGGAGCCCAGTTGGGGTCAGGTACGAGCAGTACTTC. It translates to CAWSPVGVRYEQYF.

V and J are TRBV14 and TRBJ1-2, with 9 bases that match TRBD1. V lost 2 bases, J lost 4 bases, and 11 bases stayed unmatched. The CDR3 has 17 residues. CDR1 SGHDN and CDR2 FVKESK come from the germline V gene. CDR3 sequence reads: CASSQSGGQGIGYGYTF. CDR3 sequence (DNA): TGTGCCAGCAGCCAAAGCGGGGGACAGGGAATCGGCTATGGCTACACCTTC.

This clone has just one count. The chain has TRBV5-1 and TRBJ2-4; 8 bases map to TRBD2. V trimming: 3 bases; J trimming: 3 bases; junction bases outside the gene matches: 11. The CDR3 is 17 residues long. Germline V CDR1 and CDR2: SGHRS, YFSETQ. The CDR3 DNA follows: TGCGCCAGCAGCTCCCTCGGGGGGGCTGGGGGCAAAAACATTCAGTACTTC. Amino acids: CASSSLGGAGGKNIQYF.

V usage is TRBV11-2 and J usage is TRBJ1-4; TRBD1 agrees at 12 bases. V dropped 5 bases and J dropped 3; count of bases not matched to a gene: 10. The length of the CDR3 is 18 residues. Germline loops: CDR1 SGHAT, CDR2 FQNNGV. CDR3 sequence reads: CASSPRDRGRRANEKLFF. Here the CDR3 DNA reads TGTGCCAGCAGCCCAAGGGACAGGGGGCGTAGGGCTAATGAAAAACTGTTTTTT.

This clone was seen only once. The V gene is TRBV6-5, the J gene TRBJ2-3; 8 bases line up with TRBD1. The CDR3 length is 14 residues. Trimming took 6 bases from V and 4 from J; bases not matched to a gene: 6. Looked up from germline, CDR1 is MNHEY and CDR2 is SVGAGI. CDR3: CASSADRDADTQYF. CDR3 DNA: TGTGCCAGCAGCGCGGACAGGGACGCAGATACGCAGTATTTT.

This sequence joins TRBV5-1 and TRBJ2-7; D is ambiguous. Trimming stripped 4 bases from V and 2 bases from J, with 13 bases between. CDR1 and CDR2 from the germline V gene are SGHRS and YFSETQ. The CDR3 sequence is 14 residues long. The CDR3 DNA reads as TGCGCCAGCAGCGAATCCGGAGTAACCTACGAGCAGTACTTC. It translates to CASSESGVTYEQYF. The full variable domain, its missing parts supplied by reference TRBV5-1 and TRBJ2-7, is KAGVTQTPRYLIKTRGQQVTLSCSPISGHRSVSWYQQTPGQGLQFLFEYFSETQRNKGNFPGRFSGRQFSNSRSEMNVSTLELGDSALYLCASSESGVTYEQYFGPGTRLTVT.

V is TRBV30 and J is TRBJ2-1, with D maybe TRBD1 (5 bases). Germline V lookup: CDR1 GTSNPN, CDR2 SVGIG (reference sequence). The CDR3 sequence is 14 residues long. CDR3 protein: CAYTHGASYNEQFF. The DNA for the CDR3 is TGTGCTTATACTCATGGGGCTTCCTACAATGAGCAGTTCTTC.

The chain is built from TRBV9 and TRBJ2-1; D ambiguous. V was pared by 0 bases and J by 10 bases, with 17 bases between. The CDR3 is 15 residues long. Germline V gene sequence: CDR1 SGDLS, CDR2 YYNGEE. CDR3 nucleotides: TGTGCCAGCAGCGTAGGAGGAGTTTATGTTTCGGAGCAGTTCTTC. Protein sequence: CASSVGGVYVSEQFF.

This chain joins TRBV9 and TRBJ2-7; maybe TRBD1 (5 bases). The CDR3 sequence is 14 residues long. V was trimmed by 4 bases and J by 2 bases, leaving 13 bases between them. The germline V gene has CDR1 SGDLS and CDR2 YYNGEE. CDR3 nucleotide sequence: TGTGCCAGCAGCCCCCGTGGGGCCGCCTACGAGCAGTACTTC. Protein: CASSPRGAAYEQYF.

The rearrangement links TRBV6-1 to TRBJ1-2, with D perhaps matching TRBD1 (6 bases). The CDR3 is 14 amino acids. Germline CDR1 and CDR2: MNHNS and SASEGT. Between the trimmed V and J ends, which lost 1 base and 1 base, there was a span of 7 bases. This CDR3 is CASSEGGHNYGYTF. CDR3 coding DNA: TGTGCCAGCAGTGAAGGGGGACATAACTATGGCTACACCTTC.

The rearrangement uses TRBV27 and TRBJ1-1; D is possibly TRBD1 (5 bases). CDR1 is MNHEY, CDR2 SMNVEV, per germline (reference sequence). The V end lost 3 bases, the J end lost 7 bases, and 12 bases lay between the germline ends. The CDR3 is 13 amino acids. The CDR3 nucleotides are TGTGCCAGCAGTTTCACGGGACGGTATGAAGCTTTCTTT. This codes for CASSFTGRYEAFF.

The rearrangement joins TRBV4-1 to TRBJ1-6; D possibly corresponds to TRBD1 (5 bases). The CDR3 runs 16 residues. Germline CDR1 MGHRA, CDR2 YSYEKL. V dropped 4 bases and J dropped 6 bases, with 16 bases sitting between them. The CDR3 sequence is CASSPGPRALNSPLHF. Here the CDR3 DNA reads TGCGCCAGCAGCCCCGGACCCAGGGCCCTTAATTCACCCCTCCACTTT.

This sequence joins TRBV11-2 and TRBJ1-4, with D uncertain. The CDR3 length is 14 residues. The ends were cut back, 1 base at V and 8 bases at J, with 11 bases in the middle. In germline, CDR1 is SGHAT, CDR2 FQNNGV. The CDR3 DNA follows: TGTGCCAGCAGCTTAGGCAGGATTGGGGAAAAACTGTTTTTT. This codes for CASSLGRIGEKLFF.

This chain links TRBV5-6 with TRBJ1-4; the D gene is possibly TRBD1 (5 bases). Trimming took off 4 bases at V and 9 bases at J, with 16 bases between the two ends. CDR3 length: 14 residues. CDR1 is SGHDT and CDR2 is YYEEEE in the germline V gene. CDR3 amino acids: CASSEQVLSQKLFF. The CDR3 DNA reads as TGTGCCAGCAGCGAACAGGTGTTATCTCAAAAACTGTTTTTT.

The chain combines TRBV4-1 with TRBJ1-5; no clear D gene. Germline CDR1 reads MGHRA; CDR2 reads YSYEKL. The CDR3 is made up of 14 amino acids. V was shortened by 1 base and J by 4 bases, with 8 bases between the two germline ends. The CDR3 DNA follows: TGCGCCAGCAGCCAAGTTACTCGGAATCAGCCCCAGCATTTT. As protein: CASSQVTRNQPQHF.

The CDR3 nucleotides are TGCGCCAGCAGCTTGAGAGGACAGTCCTACGAGCAGTACTTC. Its translation: CASSLRGQSYEQYF. J is TRBJ2-7 and V is TRBV5-1, with D possibly being TRBD1 (6 bases). With 1 base removed from V and 1 base from J, the gap between germline ends came to 9 bases. Germline CDR1 reads SGHRS; CDR2 reads YFSETQ. This CDR3 contains 14 residues.